This is a list of T cell receptor beta chains from one sample in a study of patients and donors after allogeneic stem cell transplantation. TCRdb re-called the RT-PCR reads through MiXCR, storing one row per CDR3 protein. This repertoire shows some 200,000 distinct CDR3 sequences, 40% to 45% found once; its top ten account for around 35%. The material sequenced was blood, either unsorted or a sorted T cell fraction (not recorded which). The receptors here all came from a human donor who was either an allogeneic HSCT recipient or a stem cell or donor lymphocyte infusion donor (not recorded which). It is not recorded whose cells these are; they may come from a transplant donor. Each CDR3 is given with its conserved first and last residue. The order of the fields is clone size, D gene, J gene, V gene, CDR3 DNA, CDR3 protein. A D gene is named only where the DNA matches it firmly. Size tells how often a clone was seen (once, few, many) or the class of an expanded clone, and some rows leave it out.

>-|TRBD1|TRBJ2-2|TRBV24-1
TGTGCCACCAGTGATTCAGGGGGCACGAACACCGGGGAGCTGTTTTTT
CATSDSGGTNTGELFF
>few|-|TRBJ1-1|TRBV20-1
TGCAGTGCTAGGGTCGCTCGCCTCCAAACTGAAGCTTTCTTT
CSARVARLQTEAFF
>-|-|TRBJ2-7|TRBV20-1
TGCAGTGCTAGCGTCAGCCCCTACGAGCAGTACTTC
CSASVSPYEQYF
>few|TRBD1|TRBJ1-5|TRBV5-8
TGTGCCAGCAGCAAAGGACAGGGTAGCAATCAGCCCCAGCATTTT
CASSKGQGSNQPQHF
>-|TRBD1|TRBJ1-6|TRBV7-3
TGTGCCAGCAGCCGGGACAGGTCAGATTCACCCCTCCACTTT
CASSRDRSDSPLHF
>few|-|TRBJ1-5|TRBV15
TGTGCCACCAAGGTAGGCAATCAGCCCCAGCATTTT
CATKVGNQPQHF
>-|TRBD2|TRBJ2-1|TRBV5-1
TGCGCCAGCAGCTTGTGGTTAGCGGGAGGACTGGTCGATGAGCAGTTCTTC
CASSLWLAGGLVDEQFF
>-|-|TRBJ1-2|TRBV28
TGTGCCAGCAGTTTCCCGCAGGGAGGGGGCTATGGCTACACCTTC
CASSFPQGGGYGYTF
>-|TRBD1|TRBJ1-2|TRBV5-1
TGCGCCAGCAGCTTGGCCCGGACAGGGGGATATGGCTACACCTTC
CASSLARTGGYGYTF
>-|TRBD2|TRBJ2-3|TRBV7-2
TGTGCCAGCAGCTTTTTAGCGGGAGCAGGGGACACAGATACGCAGTATTTT
CASSFLAGAGDTDTQYF
>few|TRBD2|TRBJ2-3|TRBV7-9
TGTGCCAGCAGCCGCCAGGCGGGAGCGGCAGATACGCAGTATTTT
CASSRQAGAADTQYF
>-|TRBD2|TRBJ2-1|TRBV4-1
TGCGCCAGCAGGCTGACTAGCGGGAGTTTTAATGAGCAGTTCTTC
CASRLTSGSFNEQFF
>-|TRBD1|TRBJ1-4|TRBV6-5
TGTGCCACCACGGGACAGGGTATGGGAAAACTGTTTTTT
CATTGQGMGKLFF
>-|TRBD1|TRBJ1-1|TRBV29-1
TGCAGCGTCGGCAGGGGGCTGAACACTGAAGCTTTCTTT
CSVGRGLNTEAFF
>-|-|TRBJ2-1|TRBV7-2
TGTGCCAGCAGCTTAGGAGCGGACTCCTACAATGAGCAGTTCTTC
CASSLGADSYNEQFF
>few|-|TRBJ1-5|TRBV5-1
TGCGCCAGCAGCTTGGTGGGCAATCAGCCCCAGCATTTT
CASSLVGNQPQHF
>few|-|TRBJ1-3|TRBV19
TGTGCCAGTAGTCCTCCGGGGACCACAGGAGGAAACACCATATATTTT
CASSPPGTTGGNTIYF
>-|-|TRBJ1-5|TRBV15
TGTGCCACCAGCAGTGGGGGTCAGCCCCAGCATTTT
CATSSGGQPQHF
>few|-|TRBJ2-1|TRBV4-2
TGTGCCAGCAGCCCGGTCCGGGGTTCAAATAGGAATGAGCAGTTCTTC
CASSPVRGSNRNEQFF
>few|TRBD2|TRBJ2-1|TRBV11-2
TGTGCCAGCAGCTTAATTAGCGGGAGGGCACTCTACAATGAGCAGTTCTTC
CASSLISGRALYNEQFF